The 10 T cell receptor beta chains below were found in one sample sequenced in a study of tumor-infiltrating lymphocytes in primary liver carcinoma. A primer matching the constant region was used to make TCR beta cDNA from around 460 ng of total RNA. Libraries of TCR beta came from three nested multiplex PCR rounds with slightly modified ARM-PCR. TRBV1-TRBV30 forward primers paired with a C-beta reverse primer were used in the first two PCR rounds, which ran roughly 9 cycles each. TCRdb fed the multiplex PCR reads into MiXCR, producing one record per CDR3 protein. In the table there are about 190,000 distinct CDR3 sequences, just under 85% of which are singletons. The study co-extracted DNA and RNA from 20-30 mg of unsorted bulk tissue. Sequenced input: tumor tissue from primary liver carcinoma. The receptor source for this set is a middle-aged man with primary liver carcinoma and hepatitis B virus infection.

Turning to this clonotype: The junction does not match germline at one end; this may be a read error. The gene calls are TRBV5-1 and TRBJ2-1, with TRBD2 identical over 8 bases. Germline CDR1 is SGHRS and CDR2 is YFSETQ. This CDR3 has 12 residues. The CDR3 DNA reads TGTGCCAGCGGCCCAGCGGGAGTTGAGCAGTTCTTC. Translated: CASGPAGVEQFF.

The chain employs TRBV5-4 and TRBJ2-3, with D maybe TRBD2 (6 bases). The germline V gene encodes CDR1 SGHNT and CDR2 YYREEE (reference sequence). V shed 4 bases and J shed 4 bases, with 19 bases lying between them. This CDR3 spans 16 amino acids. CDR3 sequence reads: CASSLTANGRSDTQYF. The DNA for the CDR3 is TGTGCCAGCAGCCTGACGGCTAACGGGAGATCAGATACGCAGTATTTT.

As to this clonotype: The conserved phenylalanine or tryptophan normally closing the CDR3 is absent here, so this likely arose from a read error. The J gene is TRBJ2-3, the V gene TRBV6-1; 13 bases agree with TRBD2. The CDR3 runs to 14 residues. CDR1 MNHNS and CDR2 SASEGT come from the germline V gene. The CDR3 region is CTSGLAGETYTQYS. The CDR3 DNA is TGTACCAGCGGACTAGCGGGAGAAACATATACGCAGTATTCT.

A remark on this clonotype: The junction differs from germline at one of its ends, possibly a read error. The chain carries TRBV4-2 and TRBJ2-2, with D possibly TRBD2 on 5 matching bases. CDR1 is LGHNA, CDR2 YNFKEQ, per germline. The CDR3 extends over 16 amino acids. The CDR3 nucleotides read TGTGCCAGCTGCCAAGCCGGGCCGGGCGGCACCGGGGAGCTGTTCTTT. Amino acids: CASCQAGPGGTGELFF.

The chain employs TRBV11-3 and TRBJ1-1; D unclear. V was cut by 5 bases and J by 5 bases, with 18 bases left in between. The CDR3 has 15 amino acids. The germline CDR1 and CDR2 sequences are SGHNT and YENEEA. As DNA, the CDR3 is TGTGCCAGCAGCCCAGAGTCCGGTTGGGGTACTGAAGCTTTCTTT. Translation: CASSPESGWGTEAFF.

As to this clonotype: Since a much larger clone is just one base distant, this may be a read error. CDR3 sequence: CASSDGLEASF. CDR3 in DNA: TGTGCCAGCAGTGACGGCCTTGAAGCTTCCTTT. V is TRBV2 and J is TRBJ1-1; D not resolved. This CDR3 has 11 residues. CDR1 SNHLY and CDR2 FYNNEI come from the germline V gene.

V usage is TRBV6-1 and J usage is TRBJ2-4, with 8 bases aligning to TRBD1. Germline-derived CDR1 and CDR2 are MNHNS and SASEGT. After removal of 10 bases from V and 4 bases from J, the junction contained 9 bases not matched to a gene. The CDR3 covers 14 residues. The chain's CDR3 is CANRDRLAKNIQYF. The CDR3 DNA reads TGTGCCAACAGGGACAGGTTAGCTAAAAACATTCAGTACTTC.

Worth noting for this clonotype: An end of the junction differs from the germline gene, which may be a read error. CDR3 residues: CASRTSCAGEAFGEQYF. CDR3 nucleotide sequence: TGTGCCAGCAGGACATCCTGTGCAGGAGAGGCTTTTGGGGAGCAGTATTTC. The genes are TRBV28 and TRBJ2-7, with a tentative D call TRBD2 (5 bases). The CDR3 loop spans 17 amino acids. Per germline, CDR1 MDHEN and CDR2 SYDVKM.

About this clonotype: This may come from a read error, since a much larger clone is one base off. V and J are TRBV24-1 and TRBJ2-3; D unclear. Germline lookup yields CDR1 KGHDR and CDR2 SFDVKD. V was cut by 3 bases and J by 1 base, with 10 bases left in between. The CDR3 runs 15 residues. CDR3 sequence reads: CATSDTVTGTDTQYF. The CDR3 coding sequence is TGTGCCACCAGTGATACCGTGACCGGCACAGATACGCAGTATTTT.

The chain has TRBV28 and TRBJ1-2; D gene uncertain. The CDR3 sequence is 11 residues long. Germline V gene data show CDR1 as MDHEN and CDR2 as SYDVKM. V lost 7 bases, J lost 1 base, and 4 bases lay in between. The CDR3 sequence: CASIFNYGYTF. The CDR3 nucleotides read TGTGCCAGCATCTTTAACTATGGCTACACCTTC.